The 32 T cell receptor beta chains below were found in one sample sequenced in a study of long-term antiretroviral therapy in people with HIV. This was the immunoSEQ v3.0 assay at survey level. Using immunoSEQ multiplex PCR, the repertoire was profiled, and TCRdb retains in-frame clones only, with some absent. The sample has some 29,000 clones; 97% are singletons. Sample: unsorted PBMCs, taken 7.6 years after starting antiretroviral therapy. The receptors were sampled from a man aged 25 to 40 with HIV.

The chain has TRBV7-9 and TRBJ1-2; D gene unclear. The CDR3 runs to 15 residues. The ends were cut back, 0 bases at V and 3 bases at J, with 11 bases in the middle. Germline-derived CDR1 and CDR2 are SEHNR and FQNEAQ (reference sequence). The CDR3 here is CASSLAAFKDYGYTF. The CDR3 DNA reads TGTGCCAGCAGCTTAGCGGCCTTCAAGGACTATGGCTACACCTTC.

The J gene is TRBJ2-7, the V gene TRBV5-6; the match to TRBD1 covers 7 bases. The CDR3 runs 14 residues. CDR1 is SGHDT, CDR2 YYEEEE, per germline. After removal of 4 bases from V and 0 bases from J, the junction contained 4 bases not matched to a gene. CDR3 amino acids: CASSVGDSSYEQYF. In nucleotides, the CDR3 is TGTGCCAGCAGCGTGGGGGACAGCTCCTACGAGCAGTACTTC.

The CDR3 loop reads CASSLGWAGVETQYF. CDR3 DNA: TGTGCCAGCAGCTTGGGATGGGCGGGGGTGGAGACCCAGTACTTC. The chain carries TRBV5-4 and TRBJ2-5; 7 bases match TRBD2. Trimming took 0 bases from V and 5 from J; bases not matched to a gene: 7. The CDR3 loop spans 15 amino acids. Germline V gene data show CDR1 as SGHNT and CDR2 as YYREEE (reference sequence).

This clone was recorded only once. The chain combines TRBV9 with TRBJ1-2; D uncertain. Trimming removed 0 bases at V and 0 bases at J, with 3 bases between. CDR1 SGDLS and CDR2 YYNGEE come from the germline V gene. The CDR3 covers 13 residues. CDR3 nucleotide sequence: TGTGCCAGCAGCGTAGGGACTAACTATGGCTACACCTTC. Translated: CASSVGTNYGYTF.

CDR3 residues: CASSQEDGAVDTQYF. As DNA, the CDR3 is TGCGCCAGCAGCCAAGAAGACGGGGCGGTGGATACGCAGTATTTT. V and J are TRBV4-3 and TRBJ2-3; D could derive from TRBD1 or TRBD2 (5 bases each). This CDR3 is 15 amino acids long. From germline, CDR1 is LGHNA and CDR2 YSLEER. Trimming cost V 0 bases and J 6 bases, with 13 bases left between them.

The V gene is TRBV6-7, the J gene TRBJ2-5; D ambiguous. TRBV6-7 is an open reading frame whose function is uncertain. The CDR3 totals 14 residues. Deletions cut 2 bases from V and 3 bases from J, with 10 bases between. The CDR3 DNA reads TGTGCCAGCAGTTACCGAGTCTGGAAAGAGACCCAGTACTTC. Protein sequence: CASSYRVWKETQYF.

The CDR3 here is CASRRTGGAFF. The DNA of the CDR3 is TGTGCCAGCAGGAGGACAGGAGGGGCTTTCTTT. The chain recombines TRBV6-1 with TRBJ1-1; the match to TRBD1 covers 7 bases. The germline CDR1 and CDR2 sequences are MNHNS and SASEGT. V lost 6 bases, J lost 11 bases, and 6 bases stayed unmatched. The length of the CDR3 is 11 residues.

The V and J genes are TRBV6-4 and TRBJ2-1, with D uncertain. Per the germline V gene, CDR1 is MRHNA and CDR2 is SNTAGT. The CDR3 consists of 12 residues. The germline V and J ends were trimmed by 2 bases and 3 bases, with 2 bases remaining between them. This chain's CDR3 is CASSDNYNEQFF. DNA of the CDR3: TGTGCCAGCAGTGACAACTACAATGAGCAGTTCTTC.

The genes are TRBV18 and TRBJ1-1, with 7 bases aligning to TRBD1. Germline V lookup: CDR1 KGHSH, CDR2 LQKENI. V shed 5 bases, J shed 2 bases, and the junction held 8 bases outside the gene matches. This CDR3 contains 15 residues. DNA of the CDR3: TGTGCCAGCTCATCGACAGGGAGAGGAAACACTGAAGCTTTCTTT. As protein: CASSSTGRGNTEAFF.

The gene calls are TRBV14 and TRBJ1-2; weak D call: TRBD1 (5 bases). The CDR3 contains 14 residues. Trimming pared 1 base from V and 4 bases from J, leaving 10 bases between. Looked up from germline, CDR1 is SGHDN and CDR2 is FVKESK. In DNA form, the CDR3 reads TGTGCCAGCAGCCAAGGGCCAGGGACCTATGGCTACACCTTC. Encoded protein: CASSQGPGTYGYTF. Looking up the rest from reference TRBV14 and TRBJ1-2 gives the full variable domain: EAGVTQFPSHSVIEKGQTVTLRCDPISGHDNLYWYRRVMGKEIKFLLHFVKESKQDESGMPNNRFLAERTGGTYSTLKVQPAELEDSGVYFCASSQGPGTYGYTFGSGTRLTVV.

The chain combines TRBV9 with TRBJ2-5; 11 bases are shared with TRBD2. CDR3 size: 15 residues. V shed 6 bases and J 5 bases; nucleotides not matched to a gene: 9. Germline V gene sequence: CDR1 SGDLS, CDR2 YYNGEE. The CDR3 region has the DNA TGTGCCAGCACTTATAGCGGGGGGGCCGGTGAGACCCAGTACTTC. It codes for CASTYSGGAGETQYF.

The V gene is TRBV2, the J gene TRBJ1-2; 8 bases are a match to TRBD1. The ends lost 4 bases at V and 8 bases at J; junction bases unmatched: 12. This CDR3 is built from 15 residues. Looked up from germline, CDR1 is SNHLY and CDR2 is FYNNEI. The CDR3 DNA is TGTGCCAGCAGTGCGACGCCGGACAGGGCCTCAGGCTACACCTTC. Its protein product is CASSATPDRASGYTF.

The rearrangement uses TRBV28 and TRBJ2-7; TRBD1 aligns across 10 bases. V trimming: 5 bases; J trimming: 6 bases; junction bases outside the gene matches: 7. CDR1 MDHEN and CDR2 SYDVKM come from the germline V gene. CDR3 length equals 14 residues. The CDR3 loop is CASSNRDRGREQYF. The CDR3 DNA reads TGTGCCAGCAGTAACCGGGACAGGGGCCGCGAGCAGTACTTC.

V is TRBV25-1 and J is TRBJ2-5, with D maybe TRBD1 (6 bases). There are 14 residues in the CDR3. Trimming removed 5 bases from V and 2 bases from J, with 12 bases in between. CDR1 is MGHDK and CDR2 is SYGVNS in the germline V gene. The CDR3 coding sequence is TGTGCCAGCAGTCAGGCAGGGACACAAGAGACCCAGTACTTC. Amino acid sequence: CASSQAGTQETQYF.

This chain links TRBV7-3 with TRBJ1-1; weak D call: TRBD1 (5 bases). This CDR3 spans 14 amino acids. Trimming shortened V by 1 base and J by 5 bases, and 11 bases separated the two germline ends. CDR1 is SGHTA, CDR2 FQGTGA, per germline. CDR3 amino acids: CASSLIGGRTEAFF. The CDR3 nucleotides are TGTGCCAGCAGCTTAATTGGGGGGAGGACTGAAGCTTTCTTT.

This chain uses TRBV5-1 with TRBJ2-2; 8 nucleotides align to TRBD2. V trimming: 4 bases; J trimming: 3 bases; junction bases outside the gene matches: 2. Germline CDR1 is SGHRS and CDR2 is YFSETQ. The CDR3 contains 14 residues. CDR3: CASSLGLDTGELFF. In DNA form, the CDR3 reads TGCGCCAGCAGCCTGGGACTAGACACCGGGGAGCTGTTTTTT.

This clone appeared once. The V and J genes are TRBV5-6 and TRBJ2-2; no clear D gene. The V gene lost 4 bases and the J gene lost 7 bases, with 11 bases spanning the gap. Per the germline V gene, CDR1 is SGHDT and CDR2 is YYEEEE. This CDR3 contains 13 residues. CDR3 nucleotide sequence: TGTGCCAGCAGCCTGACTCTGGACGGGGAGCTGTTTTTT. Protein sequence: CASSLTLDGELFF. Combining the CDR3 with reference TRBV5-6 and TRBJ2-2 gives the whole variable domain DAGVTQSPTHLIKTRGQQVTLRCSPKSGHDTVSWYQQALGQGPQFIFQYYEEEERQRGNFPDRFSGHQFPNYSSELNVNALLLGDSALYLCASSLTLDGELFFGEGSRLTVL.

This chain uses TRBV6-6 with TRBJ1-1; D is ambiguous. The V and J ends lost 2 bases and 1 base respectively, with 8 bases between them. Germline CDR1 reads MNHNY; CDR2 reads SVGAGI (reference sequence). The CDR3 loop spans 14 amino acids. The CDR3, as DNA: TGTGCCAGCAGTTACACGGGCGCGAACACTGAAGCTTTCTTT. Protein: CASSYTGANTEAFF.

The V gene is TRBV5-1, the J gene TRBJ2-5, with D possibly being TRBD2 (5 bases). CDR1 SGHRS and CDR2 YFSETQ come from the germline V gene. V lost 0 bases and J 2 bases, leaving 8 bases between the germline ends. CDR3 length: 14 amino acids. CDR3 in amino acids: CASSLVTGQETQYF. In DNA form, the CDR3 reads TGCGCCAGCAGCTTGGTAACGGGGCAAGAGACCCAGTACTTC.

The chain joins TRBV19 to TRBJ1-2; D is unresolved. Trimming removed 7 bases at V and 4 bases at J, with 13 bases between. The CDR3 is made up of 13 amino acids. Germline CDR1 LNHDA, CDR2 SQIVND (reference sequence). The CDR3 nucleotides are TGTGCCAGTACCCTCCCGAGGTCCTATGGCTACACCTTC. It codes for CASTLPRSYGYTF.

CDR3 amino acids: CASSLDPSSSYEQYF. The CDR3 coding sequence is TGCGCCAGCAGCTTGGACCCGTCTAGCTCCTACGAGCAGTACTTC. This chain connects TRBV5-1 to TRBJ2-7; the D is unclear. The ends were cut back, 0 bases at V and 0 bases at J, with 10 bases in the middle. Germline CDR1 reads SGHRS; CDR2 reads YFSETQ. The CDR3 sequence is 15 residues long. Drawing the rest from reference TRBV5-1 and TRBJ2-7, the complete variable domain is KAGVTQTPRYLIKTRGQQVTLSCSPISGHRSVSWYQQTPGQGLQFLFEYFSETQRNKGNFPGRFSGRQFSNSRSEMNVSTLELGDSALYLCASSLDPSSSYEQYFGPGTRLTVT.

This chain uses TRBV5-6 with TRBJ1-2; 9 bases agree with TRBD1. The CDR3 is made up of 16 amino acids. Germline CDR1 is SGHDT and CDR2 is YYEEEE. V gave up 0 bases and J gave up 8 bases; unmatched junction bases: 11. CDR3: CASSLEIRDREGGYTF. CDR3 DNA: TGTGCCAGCAGCTTGGAAATAAGGGACAGGGAAGGCGGCTACACCTTC.

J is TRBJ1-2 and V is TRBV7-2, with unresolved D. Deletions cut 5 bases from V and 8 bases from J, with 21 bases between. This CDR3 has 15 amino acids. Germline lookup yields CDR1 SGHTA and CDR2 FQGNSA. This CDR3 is CASSPTPETTGGYTF. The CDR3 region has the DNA TGTGCCAGCAGCCCCACACCTGAGACTACGGGAGGCTACACCTTC. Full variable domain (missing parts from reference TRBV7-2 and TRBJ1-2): GAGVSQSPSNKVTEKGKDVELRCDPISGHTALYWYRQSLGQGLEFLIYFQGNSAPDKSGLPSDRFSAERTGGSVSTLTIQRTQQEDSAVYLCASSPTPETTGGYTFGSGTRLTVV.

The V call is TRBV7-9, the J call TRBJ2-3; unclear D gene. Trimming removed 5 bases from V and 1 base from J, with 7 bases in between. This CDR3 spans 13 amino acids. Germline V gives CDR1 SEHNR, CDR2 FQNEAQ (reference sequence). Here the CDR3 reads CASSPRGTDTQYF. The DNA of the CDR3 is TGTGCCAGCAGCCCCCGGGGCACAGATACGCAGTATTTT.

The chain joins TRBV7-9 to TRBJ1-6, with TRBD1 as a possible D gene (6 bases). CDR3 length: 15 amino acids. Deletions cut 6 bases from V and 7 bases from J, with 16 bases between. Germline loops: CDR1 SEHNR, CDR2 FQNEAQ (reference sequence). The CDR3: CASSTFRGRNSPLHF. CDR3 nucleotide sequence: TGTGCCAGCAGTACCTTCAGGGGAAGGAATTCACCCCTCCACTTT.

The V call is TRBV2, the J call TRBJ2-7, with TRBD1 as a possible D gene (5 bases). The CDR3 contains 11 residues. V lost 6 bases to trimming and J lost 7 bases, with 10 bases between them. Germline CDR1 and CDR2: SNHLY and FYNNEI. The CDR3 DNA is TGTGCCAGCAGCGCAGGGCTTGAGCAGTACTTC. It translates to CASSAGLEQYF.

The CDR3 sequence: CASSLARRNQPQHF. As DNA, the CDR3 is TGTGCCAGCAGCTTAGCTCGGCGGAATCAGCCCCAGCATTTT. The J gene is TRBJ1-5, the V gene TRBV11-3; D is ambiguous. CDR1 SGHNT and CDR2 YENEEA come from the germline V gene. The V end lost 1 base, the J end lost 4 bases, and 8 bases lay between the germline ends. The CDR3 loop spans 14 amino acids.

CDR3 nucleotide sequence: TGTGCCAGCAGGAAAGGGGGATTTGGAAACACCATATATTTT. The encoded protein is CASRKGGFGNTIYF. V usage is TRBV6-5 and J usage is TRBJ1-3; D might be TRBD1 (6 bases). Deletions cut 6 bases from V and 3 bases from J, with 12 bases between. The CDR3 loop spans 14 amino acids. In germline, CDR1 is MNHEY, CDR2 SVGAGI.

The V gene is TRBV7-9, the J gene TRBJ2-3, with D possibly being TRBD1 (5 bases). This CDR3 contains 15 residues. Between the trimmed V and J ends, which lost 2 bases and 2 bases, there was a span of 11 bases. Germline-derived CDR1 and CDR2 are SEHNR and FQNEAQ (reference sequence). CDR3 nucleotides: TGTGCCAGCAGCTTAACAGGCCTTCCCACAGATACGCAGTATTTT. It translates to CASSLTGLPTDTQYF.

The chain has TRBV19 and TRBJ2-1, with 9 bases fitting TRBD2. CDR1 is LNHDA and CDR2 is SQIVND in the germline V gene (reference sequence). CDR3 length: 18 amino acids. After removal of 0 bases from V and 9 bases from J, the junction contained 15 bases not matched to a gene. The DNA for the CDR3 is TGTGCCAGTAGTATAGATCTGGAGGGCGGGAGGGCCGGGGGTGAGCAGTTCTTC. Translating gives CASSIDLEGGRAGGEQFF.

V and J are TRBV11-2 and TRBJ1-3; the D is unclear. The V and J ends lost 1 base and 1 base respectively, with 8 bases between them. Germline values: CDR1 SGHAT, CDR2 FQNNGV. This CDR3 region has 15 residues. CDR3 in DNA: TGTGCCAGCAGCTTAGTCACGACATCTGGAAACACCATATATTTT. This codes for CASSLVTTSGNTIYF.

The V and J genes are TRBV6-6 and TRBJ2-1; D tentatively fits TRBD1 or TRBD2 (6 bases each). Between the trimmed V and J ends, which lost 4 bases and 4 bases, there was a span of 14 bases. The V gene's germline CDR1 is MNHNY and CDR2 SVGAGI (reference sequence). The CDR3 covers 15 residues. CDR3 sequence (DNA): TGTGCCAGCAGTTCCCCAAGGGGGGTATACAATGAGCAGTTCTTC. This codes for CASSSPRGVYNEQFF.